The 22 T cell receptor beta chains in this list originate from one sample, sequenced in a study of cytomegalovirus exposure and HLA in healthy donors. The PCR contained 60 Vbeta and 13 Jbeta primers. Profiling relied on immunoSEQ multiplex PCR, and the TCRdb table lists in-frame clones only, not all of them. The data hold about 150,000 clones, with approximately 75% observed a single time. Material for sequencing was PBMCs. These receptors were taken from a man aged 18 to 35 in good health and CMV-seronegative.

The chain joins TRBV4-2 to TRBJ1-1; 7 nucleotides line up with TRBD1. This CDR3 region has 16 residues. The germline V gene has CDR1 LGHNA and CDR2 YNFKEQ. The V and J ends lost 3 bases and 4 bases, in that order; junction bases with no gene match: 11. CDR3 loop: CASSQLIGAGGTEAFF. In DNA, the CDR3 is TGTGCCAGCAGCCAGTTAATTGGGGCAGGGGGCACTGAAGCTTTCTTT.

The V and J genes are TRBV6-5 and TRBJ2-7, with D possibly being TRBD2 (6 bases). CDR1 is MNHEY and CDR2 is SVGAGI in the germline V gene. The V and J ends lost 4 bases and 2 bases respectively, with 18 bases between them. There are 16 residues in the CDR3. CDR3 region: CASSSPGSPLAYEQYV. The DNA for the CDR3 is TGTGCCAGCAGTTCTCCCGGGAGCCCATTAGCCTACGAGCAGTACGTC.

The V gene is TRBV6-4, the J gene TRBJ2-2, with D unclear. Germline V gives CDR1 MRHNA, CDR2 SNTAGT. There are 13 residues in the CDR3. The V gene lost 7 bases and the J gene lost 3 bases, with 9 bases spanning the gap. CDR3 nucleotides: TGTGCCAGCATGAAGCGTGACACCGGGGAGCTGTTTTTT. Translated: CASMKRDTGELFF.

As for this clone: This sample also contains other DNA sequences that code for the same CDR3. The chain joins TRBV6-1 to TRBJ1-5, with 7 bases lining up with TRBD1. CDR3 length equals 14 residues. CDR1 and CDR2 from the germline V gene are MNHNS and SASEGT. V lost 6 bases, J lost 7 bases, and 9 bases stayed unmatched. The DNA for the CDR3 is TGTGCCAGCAGGGATACAGGGGCCAACCAGCCCCAGCATTTT. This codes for CASRDTGANQPQHF.

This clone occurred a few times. The CDR3 DNA sequence: TGTGCCAGCAGCTGGCCTAACCCGACAGGGTTCAACAATCAGCCCCAGCATTTT. Encoded protein: CASSWPNPTGFNNQPQHF. This sequence joins TRBV5-8 and TRBJ1-5, with 7 bases fitting TRBD1. V shed 3 bases, J shed 3 bases, and the junction held 15 bases outside the gene matches. Germline V CDR1 and CDR2: SGHTS, YDEGEE. The CDR3 runs to 18 residues.

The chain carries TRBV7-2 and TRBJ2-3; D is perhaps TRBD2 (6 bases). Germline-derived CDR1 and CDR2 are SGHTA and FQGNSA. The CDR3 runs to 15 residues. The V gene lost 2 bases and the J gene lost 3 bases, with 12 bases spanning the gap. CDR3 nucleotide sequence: TGTGCCAGCAGCTTATCCCGAGGACTAACAGATACGCAGTATTTT. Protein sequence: CASSLSRGLTDTQYF.

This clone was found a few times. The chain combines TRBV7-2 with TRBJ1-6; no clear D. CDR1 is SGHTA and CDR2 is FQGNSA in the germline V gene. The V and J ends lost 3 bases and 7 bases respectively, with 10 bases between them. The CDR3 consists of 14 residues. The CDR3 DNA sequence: TGTGCCAGCAGCTTCCAGGATAGGAATTCACCCCTCCACTTT. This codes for CASSFQDRNSPLHF.

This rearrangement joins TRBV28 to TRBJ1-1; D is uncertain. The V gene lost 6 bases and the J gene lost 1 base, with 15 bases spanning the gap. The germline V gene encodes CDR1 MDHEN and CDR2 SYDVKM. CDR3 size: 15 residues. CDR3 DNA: TGTGCCAGCAGCGGGTCCGGGGAGGGGAACACTGAAGCTTTCTTT. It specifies CASSGSGEGNTEAFF.

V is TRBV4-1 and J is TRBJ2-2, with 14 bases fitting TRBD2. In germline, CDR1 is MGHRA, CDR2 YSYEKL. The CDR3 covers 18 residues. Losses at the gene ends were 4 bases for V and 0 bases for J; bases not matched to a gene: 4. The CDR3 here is CASSPRTSGGPNTGELFF. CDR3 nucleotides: TGCGCCAGCAGCCCGCGGACTAGCGGGGGGCCGAACACCGGGGAGCTGTTTTTT.

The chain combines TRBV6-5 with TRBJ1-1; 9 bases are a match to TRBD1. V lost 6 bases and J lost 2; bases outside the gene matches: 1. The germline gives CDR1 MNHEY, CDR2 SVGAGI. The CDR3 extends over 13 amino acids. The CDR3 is CASSTGGNTEAFF. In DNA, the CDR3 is TGTGCCAGCAGCACAGGGGGCAACACTGAAGCTTTCTTT.

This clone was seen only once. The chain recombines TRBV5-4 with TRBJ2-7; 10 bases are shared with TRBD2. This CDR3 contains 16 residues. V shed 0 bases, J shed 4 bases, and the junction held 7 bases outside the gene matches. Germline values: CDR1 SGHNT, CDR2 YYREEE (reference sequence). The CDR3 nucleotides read TGTGCCAGCAGCTTGGGGAGCGGGGGGGCGTTGTACGAGCAGTACTTC. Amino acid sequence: CASSLGSGGALYEQYF.

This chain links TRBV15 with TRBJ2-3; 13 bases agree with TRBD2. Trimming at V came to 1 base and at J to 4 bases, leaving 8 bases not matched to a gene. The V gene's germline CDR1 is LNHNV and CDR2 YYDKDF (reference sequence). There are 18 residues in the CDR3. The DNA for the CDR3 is TGTGCCACCAGCAGAGGGACTAGCGGGGGTCTATTCCCAGATACGCAGTATTTT. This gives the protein CATSRGTSGGLFPDTQYF.

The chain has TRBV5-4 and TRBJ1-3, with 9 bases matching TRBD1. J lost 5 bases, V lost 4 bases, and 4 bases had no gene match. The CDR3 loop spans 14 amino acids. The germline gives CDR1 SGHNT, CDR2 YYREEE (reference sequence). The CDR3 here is CASSIGQGRNTIYF. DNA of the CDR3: TGTGCCAGCAGCATTGGACAGGGGCGAAACACCATATATTTT.

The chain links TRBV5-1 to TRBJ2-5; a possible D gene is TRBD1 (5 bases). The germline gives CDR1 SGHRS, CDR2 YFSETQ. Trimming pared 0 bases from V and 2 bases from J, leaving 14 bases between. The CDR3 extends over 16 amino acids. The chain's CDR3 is CASSLGPLRVQETQYF. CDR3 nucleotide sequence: TGCGCCAGCAGCTTGGGGCCCCTCAGGGTACAAGAGACCCAGTACTTC.

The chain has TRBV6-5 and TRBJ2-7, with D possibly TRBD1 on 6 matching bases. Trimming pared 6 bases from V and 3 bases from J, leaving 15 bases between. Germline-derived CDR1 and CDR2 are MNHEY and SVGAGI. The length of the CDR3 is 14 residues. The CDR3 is CASSFGQSHYEQYF. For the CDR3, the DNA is TGTGCCAGCAGCTTCGGACAGAGTCACTACGAGCAGTACTTC.

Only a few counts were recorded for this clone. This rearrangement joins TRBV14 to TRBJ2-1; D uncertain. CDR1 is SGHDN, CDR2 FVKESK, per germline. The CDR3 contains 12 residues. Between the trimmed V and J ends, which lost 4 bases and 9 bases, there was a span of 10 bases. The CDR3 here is CASSPMRGEQFF. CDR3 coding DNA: TGTGCCAGCAGCCCCATGAGAGGTGAGCAGTTCTTC. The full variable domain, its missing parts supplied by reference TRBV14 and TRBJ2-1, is EAGVTQFPSHSVIEKGQTVTLRCDPISGHDNLYWYRRVMGKEIKFLLHFVKESKQDESGMPNNRFLAERTGGTYSTLKVQPAELEDSGVYFCASSPMRGEQFFGPGTRLTVL.

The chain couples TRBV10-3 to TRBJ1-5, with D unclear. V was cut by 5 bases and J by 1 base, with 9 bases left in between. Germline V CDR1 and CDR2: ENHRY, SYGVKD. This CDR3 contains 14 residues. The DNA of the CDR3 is TGTGCCATCAGTCTGACGGGGAGCAATCAGCCCCAGCATTTT. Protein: CAISLTGSNQPQHF.

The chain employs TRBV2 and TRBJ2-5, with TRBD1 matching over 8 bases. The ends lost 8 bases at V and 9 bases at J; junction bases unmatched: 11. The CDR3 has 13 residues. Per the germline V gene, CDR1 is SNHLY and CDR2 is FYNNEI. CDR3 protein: CASRDRTLHSQYF. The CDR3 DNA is TGTGCCAGCCGGGACAGGACATTGCATTCCCAGTACTTC.

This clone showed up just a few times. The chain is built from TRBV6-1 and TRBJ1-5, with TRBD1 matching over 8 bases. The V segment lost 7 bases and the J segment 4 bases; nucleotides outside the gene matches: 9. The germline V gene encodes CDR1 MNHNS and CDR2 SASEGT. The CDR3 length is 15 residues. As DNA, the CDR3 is TGTGCCAGCACGTTACAGGGGGGGCCAAATCAGCCCCAGCATTTT. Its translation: CASTLQGGPNQPQHF.

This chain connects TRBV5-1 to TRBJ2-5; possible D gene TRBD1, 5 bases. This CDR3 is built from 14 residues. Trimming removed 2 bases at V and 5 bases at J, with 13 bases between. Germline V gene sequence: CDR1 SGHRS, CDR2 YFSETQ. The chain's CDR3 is CASSLAGLVETQYF. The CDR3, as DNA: TGCGCCAGCAGCTTAGCAGGGCTTGTCGAGACCCAGTACTTC.

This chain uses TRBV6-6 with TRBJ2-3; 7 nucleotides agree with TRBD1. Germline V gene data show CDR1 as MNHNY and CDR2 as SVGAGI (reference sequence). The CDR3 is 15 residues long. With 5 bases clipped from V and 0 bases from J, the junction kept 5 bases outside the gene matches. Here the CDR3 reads CASSRQGFSTDTQYF. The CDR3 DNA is TGTGCCAGCAGTCGACAGGGATTTAGCACAGATACGCAGTATTTT.

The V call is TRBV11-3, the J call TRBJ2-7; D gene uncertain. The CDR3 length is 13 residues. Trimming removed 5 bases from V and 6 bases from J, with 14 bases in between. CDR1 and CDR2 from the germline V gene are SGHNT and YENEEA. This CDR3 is CASSPGRQTEQYF. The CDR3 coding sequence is TGTGCCAGCAGCCCGGGTCGGCAGACCGAGCAGTACTTC.